This T cell receptor beta chain is from a study of blood T cell repertoires in COVID-19. At the level of the study: Collection of acute and convalescent COVID-19 samples took place in the United States, Italy and Spain. Sample material is recorded as cDNA or gDNA derived from T cells, B-cell-depleted T cells, or PBMCs.

Authors' methods: Amplification of reference gene primers provided the estimated nucleated cell counts. The data were produced by immunoSEQ multiplex PCR, yet TCRdb's version contains in-frame clones alone and is incomplete. V and J calls and clone size are copied from that table; D and trimming were computed from the DNA. This table has 120,000 to 150,000 clones, less than 90% appearing once. The study assigned cohorts using participant-reported clinical history. Trimming pared 11 bases from V and 0 bases from J, leaving 15 bases between. This CDR3 region has 14 residues. CDR1 is SEHNR and CDR2 is FQNEAQ in the germline V gene (reference sequence).

The sequenced sample consisted of PBMCs or T cells enriched from blood (not recorded which). The TCR was taken from a man aged 35-49 years with acute COVID-19. The chain combines TRBV7-9 with TRBJ2-3; D possibly corresponds to TRBD2 (5 bases). In nucleotides, the CDR3 is TGTGCCGGTCAAAAACTAGGAAGCACAGATACGCAGTATTTT. Its translation is CAGQKLGSTDTQYF.